This record covers a single TCR beta chain. TCRdb itself ran the 5' RACE reads through MiXCR, one entry per CDR3 protein. The sample holds 350,000 to 500,000 distinct CDR3 sequences, more than 15% seen once. Germline-derived CDR1 and CDR2 are SGHTA and FQGNSA. The CDR3 covers 16 residues. The junction had 9 bases not matched to a gene; V was cut back by 5 bases and J by 6 bases. This entry is derived from a study of T-cell memory formation after mild COVID-19. This TCR came from a man aged 18 to 29 who had mild COVID-19 (a few samples of this study predate the infection). Cell type and time point are not known. Sequenced: PBMCs or a T cell subset sorted from them (not recorded which). The V call is TRBV7-2, the J call TRBJ2-2; TRBD1 matches at 10 bases. In nucleotides, the CDR3 is TGTGCCAGCAGCCCCAGACAGGGGGCGGTGGCCGGGGAGCTGTTTTTT. It is translated as CASSPRQGAVAGELFF.